This T cell receptor (beta chain) was captured in a study of T cells expressing NK-cell markers. Overall study context: According to the study, TCR beta repertoires originated from sorted CD3+CD56+NKG2C+, CD3+CD56+NKG2C- and CD3+CD56-NKG2C+ T cells. Seropositivity for HCMV was found in seven of the eight sequenced donors, with one seronegative.

Study-level results: The study did not resolve the HCMV specificity of expanded NKG2C+ T cell clones.

This CDR3 has 14 amino acids. Looked up from germline, CDR1 is DFQATT and CDR2 is SNEGSKA (reference sequence). TCR beta cDNA was generated via 5'RACE template switching incorporating UMIs. From the 5' RACE reads, TCRdb lists one entry per CDR3 protein and no DNA. The sample spans more than 400,000 distinct CDR3 sequences; the ten largest clones claim 7.3%. To note about this clonotype: No antigen is known for it.

Material for sequencing was blood T cells: a sorted CD56 or NKG2C T cell subset, CD4+ or CD8+ T cells, or bulk PBMC T cells (not recorded which). The receptor's source is a woman aged 18-69 years in good health. The rearrangement joins TRBV20-1 to TRBJ2-7; as DNA is missing, the TRBD1 call by TCRdb cannot be tested. CDR3 in amino acids: CSAKTPGTDNEQYF.